The entry below gives a single T cell receptor beta chain sequence along with its context. This sample is part of a study of blood T cell repertoires in COVID-19. Across the study: Acute and convalescent COVID-19 samples came from the United States, Italy and Spain. T cells, B-cell-depleted T cells, or PBMCs supplied cDNA or gDNA.

The CDR3 runs 16 residues. The V segment lost 0 bases and the J segment 3 bases; nucleotides outside the gene matches: 8. The germline V gene has CDR1 MNHNS and CDR2 SASEGT. As processed by the authors: Reference gene primer amplification in the assay estimated nucleated cell counts. The method was immunoSEQ multiplex PCR; TCRdb's version includes in-frame clones alone and lacks a portion of them. V, J and clone size were drawn from that table, and D and trimming were deduced from the DNA. The sample includes 100,000 to 150,000 clones, about 85% of them seen just once. The sequence was collected from a man aged 80 or over with active or convalescent COVID-19. The sample was peripheral blood. This chain connects TRBV6-1 to TRBJ2-7; TRBD2 aligns across 7 bases. The CDR3 coding sequence is TGTGCCAGCAGTGAAGCGGTCGCCCCGGGAGGCTACGAGCAGTACTTC. Amino acids: CASSEAVAPGGYEQYF.